Listed here are 19 T cell receptor beta chains from one sample, sequenced in a study of early T cells in non-severe SARS-CoV-2 infection. TCRdb passed the 5' RACE reads through MiXCR, listing each CDR3 protein once. The top ten clones hold approximately 9.1% of a sample with under 70,000 distinct CDR3 sequences, just under 15% of them seen once. The sample here was whole blood, taken at baseline. These receptors were obtained from an adult who was a healthcare worker with PCR-confirmed SARS-CoV-2 infection or an uninfected control (not recorded which).

This sequence joins TRBV11-2 and TRBJ2-1; 11 bases are shared with TRBD2. The CDR3 runs to 16 residues. CDR1 and CDR2 from the germline V gene are SGHAT and FQNNGV. V was clipped by 3 bases and J by 8 bases; unmatched bases: 9. The CDR3 region has the DNA TGTGCCAGCAGCTTCTTCCTAGCGGGAGGTGGGGATGAGCAGTTCTTC. Protein product: CASSFFLAGGGDEQFF.

The chain employs TRBV12-3 or TRBV12-4 and TRBJ2-2; possibly TRBD2 for D (5 bases). V was pared by 3 bases and J by 6 bases, with 11 bases between. This CDR3 has 14 amino acids. The CDR3 nucleotides read TGTGCCAGCAGTTTTGGGAGAGATCCCGGGGAGCTGTTTTTT. This encodes CASSFGRDPGELFF.

In its sample, this clonotype was seen many times. The chain joins TRBV6-5 to TRBJ2-6, with D maybe TRBD1 (6 bases). Per germline, CDR1 MNHEY and CDR2 SVGAGI. Trimming left V 6 bases short and J 0 bases short, with 12 bases between. The CDR3 runs to 16 residues. The CDR3 here is CASSRTGSSGANVLTF. CDR3 bases: TGTGCCAGCAGCCGAACAGGGTCCTCTGGGGCCAACGTCCTGACTTTC.

The rearrangement uses TRBV10-3 and TRBJ1-3, with D tentatively TRBD1 (5 bases). Germline V gene sequence: CDR1 ENHRY, CDR2 SYGVKD. This CDR3 spans 15 amino acids. The V gene lost 6 bases and the J gene lost 0 bases, with 12 bases spanning the gap. The CDR3 nucleotides read TGTGCCATCAGACTCGCGGGGACCTCTGGAAACACCATATATTTT. This translates into CAIRLAGTSGNTIYF.

The chain employs TRBV7-2 and TRBJ2-2, with 7 bases aligning to TRBD2. Looked up from germline, CDR1 is SGHTA and CDR2 is FQGNSA. This CDR3 is 15 amino acids long. With 6 bases clipped from V and 4 bases from J, the junction kept 8 bases outside the gene matches. In nucleotides, the CDR3 is TGTGCCAGCAGATTAAGACTAGCTCGCACCGGGGAGCTGTTTTTT. Its translation: CASRLRLARTGELFF.

This clonotype was seen ten or more times. V usage is TRBV12-3 or TRBV12-4 and J usage is TRBJ1-5; 7 nucleotides agree with TRBD1. There are 16 residues in the CDR3. V shed 3 bases, J shed 1 base, and the junction held 6 bases outside the gene matches. The CDR3: CASSFRGGSSNQPQHF. In nucleotides, the CDR3 is TGTGCCAGCAGTTTCAGAGGGGGCTCGAGCAATCAGCCCCAGCATTTT.

This clonotype was observed a few times. The DNA of the CDR3 is TGTGCCAGCGCCTACCAGGGGAGTACTTTCTTT. As protein: CASAYQGSTFF. The V and J genes are TRBV2 and TRBJ1-1; perhaps TRBD1 as D (6 bases). There are 11 residues in the CDR3. Trimming took off 8 bases at V and 12 bases at J, with 16 bases between the two ends. Germline loops: CDR1 SNHLY, CDR2 FYNNEI.

This clonotype was counted ten times or more. The V gene is TRBV28, the J gene TRBJ1-1, with 8 bases fitting TRBD1. This CDR3 is built from 13 residues. Germline CDR1 reads MDHEN; CDR2 reads SYDVKM. The junction had 6 bases not matched to a gene; V was cut back by 6 bases and J by 6 bases. The CDR3 sequence: CASSTTGDAEAFF. Here the CDR3 DNA reads TGTGCCAGCAGCACGACAGGGGACGCTGAAGCTTTCTTT.

V usage is TRBV29-1 and J usage is TRBJ1-1; D not certain. The CDR3 totals 14 residues. CDR1 SQVTM and CDR2 ANQGSEA come from the germline V gene. V shed 4 bases and J shed 2 bases, with 14 bases lying between them. The CDR3 DNA follows: TGCAGCGTTGGGGAGGGTTCCTTCAACACTGAAGCTTTCTTT. This codes for CSVGEGSFNTEAFF.

This clonotype appeared many times. The genes are TRBV7-8 and TRBJ2-7; TRBD2 matches at 8 bases. The junction had 8 bases not matched to a gene; V was cut back by 5 bases and J by 5 bases. The CDR3 runs to 14 residues. Germline CDR1 SGHVS, CDR2 FQNEAQ. Written as DNA, the CDR3 is TGTGCCAGCAGCCTAAGCCGGGGGGGCCACGAGCAGTACTTC. Translation gives CASSLSRGGHEQYF.

The J gene is TRBJ2-1, the V gene TRBV7-2; TRBD2 matches at 11 bases. Germline CDR1 is SGHTA and CDR2 is FQGNSA. The junction had 5 bases not matched to a gene; V was cut back by 3 bases and J by 7 bases. The length of the CDR3 is 15 residues. CDR3 sequence (DNA): TGTGCCAGCAGCTTTACTAGCGGGAGAAGAAATGAGCAGTTCTTC. Its protein is CASSFTSGRRNEQFF.

This clonotype was recorded a few times. The rearrangement joins TRBV5-6 to TRBJ2-7; TRBD1 agrees at 7 bases. V gave up 2 bases and J gave up 6 bases; unmatched junction bases: 11. This CDR3 spans 15 amino acids. Germline CDR1 reads SGHDT; CDR2 reads YYEEEE. CDR3 bases: TGTGCCAGCAGCTTTCGTGAGGACAGGCTGATCGAGCAGTACTTC. It encodes CASSFREDRLIEQYF.

The chain joins TRBV5-6 to TRBJ2-7; a possible D gene is TRBD1 (5 bases). Germline lookup yields CDR1 SGHDT and CDR2 YYEEEE. The V end lost 2 bases, the J end lost 2 bases, and 8 bases lay between the germline ends. The CDR3 is 13 amino acids. Here the CDR3 DNA reads TGTGCCAGCAGCTTACGACAGCCCTACGAGCAGTACTTC. Its protein is CASSLRQPYEQYF.

There are a few counts of this clonotype. The rearrangement uses TRBV20-1 and TRBJ2-5; 8 bases map to TRBD2. Germline CDR1 and CDR2: DFQATT and SNEGSKA (reference sequence). This CDR3 spans 16 amino acids. The V segment lost 6 bases and the J segment 8 bases; nucleotides outside the gene matches: 20. The chain's CDR3 is CSAPGESGRLRDTQYF. CDR3 nucleotide sequence: TGCAGTGCCCCGGGAGAGAGCGGGAGACTTAGGGATACCCAGTACTTC.

This clonotype was observed a handful of times. V and J are TRBV4-2 and TRBJ1-4; no firm D call. This CDR3 region has 16 residues. V gave up 4 bases and J gave up 3 bases, with 15 bases separating them. Looked up from germline, CDR1 is LGHNA and CDR2 is YNFKEQ. The CDR3 nucleotides read TGTGCCAGCAGCCCCGCAGAGGGCATACCTAATGAAAAACTGTTTTTT. Its translation: CASSPAEGIPNEKLFF.

The chain combines TRBV10-1 with TRBJ2-7; 11 bases match TRBD2. V trimming: 1 base; J trimming: 3 bases; junction bases outside the gene matches: 2. CDR1 is WNHNN and CDR2 is SYGVQD in the germline V gene (reference sequence). The CDR3 covers 15 residues. CDR3 nucleotides: TGCGCCAGCAGTGAGTTTACTAGCGGGGGCTACGAGCAGTACTTC. Its translation is CASSEFTSGGYEQYF.

This clonotype appeared a few times. The CDR3 is CASSADYPGEQYF. The CDR3 DNA sequence: TGCGCCAGCAGTGCGGATTACCCCGGGGAGCAGTACTTC. The chain employs TRBV10-1 and TRBJ2-7; D uncertain. The V and J ends lost 4 bases and 7 bases respectively, with 14 bases between them. This CDR3 contains 13 residues. Germline values: CDR1 WNHNN, CDR2 SYGVQD (reference sequence).

This clonotype was recorded a few times. The V call is TRBV7-9, the J call TRBJ1-1; no reliable D call. The CDR3 is made up of 15 amino acids. Germline-derived CDR1 and CDR2 are SEHNR and FQNEAQ (reference sequence). The germline V and J ends were trimmed by 3 bases and 5 bases, with 16 bases remaining between them. The CDR3 DNA reads as TGTGCCAGCAGCTTGAGTAGCACCTTTCGAACTGAAGCTTTCTTT. Its translation: CASSLSSTFRTEAFF.

A few counts support this clonotype. The chain uses TRBV9 and TRBJ2-7; possible D gene TRBD1, 5 bases. The CDR3 has 13 residues. Germline V gives CDR1 SGDLS, CDR2 YYNGEE. Between the trimmed V and J ends, which lost 0 bases and 6 bases, there was a span of 10 bases. Here the CDR3 reads CASSVGGGGEQYF. CDR3 bases: TGTGCCAGCAGCGTAGGGGGCGGTGGCGAGCAGTACTTC.